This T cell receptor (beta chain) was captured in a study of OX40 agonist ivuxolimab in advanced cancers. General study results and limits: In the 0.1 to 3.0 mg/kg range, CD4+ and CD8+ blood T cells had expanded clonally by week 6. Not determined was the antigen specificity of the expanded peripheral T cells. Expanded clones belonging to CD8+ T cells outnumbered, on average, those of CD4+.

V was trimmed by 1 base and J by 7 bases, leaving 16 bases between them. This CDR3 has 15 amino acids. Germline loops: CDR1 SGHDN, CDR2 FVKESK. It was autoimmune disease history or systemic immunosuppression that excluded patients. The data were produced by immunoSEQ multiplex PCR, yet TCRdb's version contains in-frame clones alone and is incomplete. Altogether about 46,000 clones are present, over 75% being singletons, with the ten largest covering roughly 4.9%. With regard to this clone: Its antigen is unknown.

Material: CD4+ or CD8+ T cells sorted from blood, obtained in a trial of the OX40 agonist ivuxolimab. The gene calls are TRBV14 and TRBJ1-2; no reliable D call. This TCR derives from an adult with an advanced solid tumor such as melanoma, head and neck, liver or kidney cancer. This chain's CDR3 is CASSQVAGDQFGYTF. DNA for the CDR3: TGTGCCAGCAGCCAAGTTGCCGGGGATCAGTTTGGCTACACCTTC.